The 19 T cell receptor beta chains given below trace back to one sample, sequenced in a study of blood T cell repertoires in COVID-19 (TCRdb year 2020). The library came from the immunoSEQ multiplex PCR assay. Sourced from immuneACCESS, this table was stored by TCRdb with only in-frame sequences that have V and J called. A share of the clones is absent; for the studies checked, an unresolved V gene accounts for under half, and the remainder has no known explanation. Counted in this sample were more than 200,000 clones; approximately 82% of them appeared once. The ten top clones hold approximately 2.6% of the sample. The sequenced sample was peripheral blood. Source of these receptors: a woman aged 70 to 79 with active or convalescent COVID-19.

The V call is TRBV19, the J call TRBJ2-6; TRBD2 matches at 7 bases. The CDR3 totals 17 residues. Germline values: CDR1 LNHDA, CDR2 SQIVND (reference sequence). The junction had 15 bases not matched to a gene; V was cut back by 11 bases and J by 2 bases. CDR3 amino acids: CAASGRWGGTGANVLTF. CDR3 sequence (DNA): TGTGCCGCCAGTGGAAGATGGGGGGGGACTGGGGCCAACGTCCTGACTTTC. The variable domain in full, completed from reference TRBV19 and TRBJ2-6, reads DGGITQSPKYLFRKEGQNVTLSCEQNLNHDAMYWYRQDPGQGLRLIYYSQIVNDFQKGDIAEGYSVSREKKESFPLTVTSAQKNPTAFYLCAASGRWGGTGANVLTFGAGSRLTVL.

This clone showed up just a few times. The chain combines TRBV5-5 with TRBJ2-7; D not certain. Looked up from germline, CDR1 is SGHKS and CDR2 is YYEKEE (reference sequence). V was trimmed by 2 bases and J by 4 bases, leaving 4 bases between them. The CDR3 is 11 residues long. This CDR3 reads CASSLEYEQYF. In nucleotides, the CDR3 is TGTGCCAGCAGCTTAGAGTACGAGCAGTACTTC.

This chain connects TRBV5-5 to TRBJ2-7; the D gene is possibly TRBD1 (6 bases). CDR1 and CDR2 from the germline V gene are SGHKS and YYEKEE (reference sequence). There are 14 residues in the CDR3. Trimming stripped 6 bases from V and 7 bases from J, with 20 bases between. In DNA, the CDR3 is TGTGCCAGCAACCGGGTGGTGGGGGCAGGGGAGCAGTACTTC. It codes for CASNRVVGAGEQYF.

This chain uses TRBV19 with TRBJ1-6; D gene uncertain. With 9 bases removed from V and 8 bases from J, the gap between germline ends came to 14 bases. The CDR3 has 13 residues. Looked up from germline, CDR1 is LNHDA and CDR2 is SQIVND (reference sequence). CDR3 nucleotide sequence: TGTGCCAGCCACGCCATGGGCTATTCACCCCTCCACTTT. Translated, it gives CASHAMGYSPLHF.

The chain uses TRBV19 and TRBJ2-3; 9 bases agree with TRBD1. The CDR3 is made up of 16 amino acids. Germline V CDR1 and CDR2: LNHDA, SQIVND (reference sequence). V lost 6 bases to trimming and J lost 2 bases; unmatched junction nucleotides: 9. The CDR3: CASSHLGQGLTDTQYF. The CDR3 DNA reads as TGTGCCAGTAGCCACCTGGGACAGGGCCTCACAGATACGCAGTATTTT.

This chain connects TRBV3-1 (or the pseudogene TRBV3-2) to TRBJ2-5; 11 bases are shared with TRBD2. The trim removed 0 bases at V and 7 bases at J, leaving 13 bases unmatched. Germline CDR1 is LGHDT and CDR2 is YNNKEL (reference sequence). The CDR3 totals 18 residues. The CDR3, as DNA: TGTGCCAGCAGCCAAGAAAGAACTAGCGGGGGCCTTCACGGGACCCAGTACTTC. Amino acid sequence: CASSQERTSGGLHGTQYF.

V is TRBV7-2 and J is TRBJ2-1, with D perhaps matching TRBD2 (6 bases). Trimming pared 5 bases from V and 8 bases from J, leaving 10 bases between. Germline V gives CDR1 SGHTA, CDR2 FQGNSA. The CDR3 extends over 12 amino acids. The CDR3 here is CASSPRRDEQFF. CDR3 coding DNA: TGTGCCAGCAGCCCCCGGAGGGATGAGCAGTTCTTC.

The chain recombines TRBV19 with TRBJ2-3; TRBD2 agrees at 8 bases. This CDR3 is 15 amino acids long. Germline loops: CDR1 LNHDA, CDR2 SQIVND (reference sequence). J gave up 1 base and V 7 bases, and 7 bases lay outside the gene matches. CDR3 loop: CASTSGREGTDTQYF. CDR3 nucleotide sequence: TGTGCCAGTACCTCCGGGAGGGAGGGCACAGATACGCAGTATTTT.

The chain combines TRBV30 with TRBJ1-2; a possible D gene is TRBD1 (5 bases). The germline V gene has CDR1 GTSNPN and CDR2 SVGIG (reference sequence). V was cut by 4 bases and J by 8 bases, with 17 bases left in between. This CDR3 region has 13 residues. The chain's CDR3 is CAWKGRGVRGYTF. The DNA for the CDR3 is TGTGCCTGGAAAGGCCGGGGGGTAAGAGGCTACACCTTC.

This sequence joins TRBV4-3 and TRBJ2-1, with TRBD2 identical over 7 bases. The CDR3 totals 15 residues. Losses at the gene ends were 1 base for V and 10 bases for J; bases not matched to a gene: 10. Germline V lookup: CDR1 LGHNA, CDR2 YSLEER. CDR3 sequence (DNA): TGCGCCAGCAGCCAAGGTCAGCGGGGAGGAGACGAGCAGTTCTTC. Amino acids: CASSQGQRGGDEQFF.

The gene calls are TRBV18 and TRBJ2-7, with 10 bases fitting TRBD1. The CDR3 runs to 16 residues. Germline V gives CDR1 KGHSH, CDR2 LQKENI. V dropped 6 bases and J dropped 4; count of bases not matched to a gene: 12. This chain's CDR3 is CASSPNPGQGLYEQYF. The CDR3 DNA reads TGTGCCAGCTCCCCCAACCCGGGACAGGGGTTGTACGAGCAGTACTTC.

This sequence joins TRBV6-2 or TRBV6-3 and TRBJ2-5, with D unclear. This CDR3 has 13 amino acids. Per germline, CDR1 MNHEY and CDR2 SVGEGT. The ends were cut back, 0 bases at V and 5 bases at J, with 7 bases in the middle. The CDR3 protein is CASSYSNRETQYF. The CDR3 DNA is TGTGCCAGCAGTTACTCGAATCGGGAGACCCAGTACTTC.

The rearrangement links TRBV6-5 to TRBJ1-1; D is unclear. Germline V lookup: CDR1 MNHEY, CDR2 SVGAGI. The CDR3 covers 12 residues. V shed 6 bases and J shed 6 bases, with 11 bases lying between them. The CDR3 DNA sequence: TGTGCCAGCAGGGAGACCGACGCTGAAGCTTTCTTT. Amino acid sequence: CASRETDAEAFF.

Written as DNA, the CDR3 is TGTGCCAGCAGCCTATCCGGGACTAGCGGGGTCCCCACCGGGGAGCTGTTTTTT. It translates to CASSLSGTSGVPTGELFF. V and J are TRBV5-8 and TRBJ2-2; 13 nucleotides line up with TRBD2. CDR1 is SGHTS and CDR2 is YDEGEE in the germline V gene. Trimming took 4 bases from V and 4 from J; bases not matched to a gene: 10. CDR3 length: 18 residues.

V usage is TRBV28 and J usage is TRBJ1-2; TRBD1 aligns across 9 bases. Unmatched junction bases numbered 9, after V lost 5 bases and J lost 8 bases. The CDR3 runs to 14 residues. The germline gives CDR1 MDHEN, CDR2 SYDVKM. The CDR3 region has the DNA TGTGCCAGCAGTATGGGACAGGGAATTCGGGGCTACACCTTC. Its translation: CASSMGQGIRGYTF.

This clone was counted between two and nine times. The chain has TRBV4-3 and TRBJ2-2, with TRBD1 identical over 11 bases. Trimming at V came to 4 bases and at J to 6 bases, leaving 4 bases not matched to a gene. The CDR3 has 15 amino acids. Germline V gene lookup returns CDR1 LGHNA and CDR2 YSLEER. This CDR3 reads CASSPDRGRAGELFF. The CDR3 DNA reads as TGCGCCAGCAGCCCGGACAGGGGGCGAGCCGGGGAGCTGTTTTTT.

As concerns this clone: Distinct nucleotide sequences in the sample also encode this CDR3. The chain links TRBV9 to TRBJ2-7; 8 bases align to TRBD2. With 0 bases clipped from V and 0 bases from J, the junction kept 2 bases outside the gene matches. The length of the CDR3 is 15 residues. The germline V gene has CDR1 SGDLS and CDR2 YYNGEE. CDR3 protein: CASSVAGGSSYEQYF. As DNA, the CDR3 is TGTGCCAGCAGCGTAGCGGGGGGGAGCTCCTACGAGCAGTACTTC.

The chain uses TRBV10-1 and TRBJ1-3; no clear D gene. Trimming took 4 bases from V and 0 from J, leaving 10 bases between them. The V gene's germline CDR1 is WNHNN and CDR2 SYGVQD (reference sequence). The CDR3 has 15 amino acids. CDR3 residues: CASSGVLSSGNTIYF. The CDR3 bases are TGCGCCAGCAGTGGAGTCTTGAGCTCTGGAAACACCATATATTTT.

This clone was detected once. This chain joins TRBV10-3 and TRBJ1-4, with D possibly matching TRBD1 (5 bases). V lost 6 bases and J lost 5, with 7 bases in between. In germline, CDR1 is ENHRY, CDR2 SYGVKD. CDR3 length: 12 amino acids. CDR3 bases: TGTGCCATCAGAGACAGAAATGAAAAACTGTTTTTT. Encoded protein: CAIRDRNEKLFF.